A selection of T cell receptor beta chains follows, all from one sample in a study of T cells in Graves' hyperthyroidism and ophthalmopathy. From the multiplex PCR reads, TCRdb called clonotypes with MiXCR, one entry per CDR3 protein. The repertoire has hundreds of thousands of distinct CDR3 sequences, over 15% of them found once; the top ten carry 16%. The specimen sequenced was blood. All receptors derive from a woman aged 45-65 years with Graves' hyperthyroidism that later progressed to Graves' ophthalmopathy. CDR3s leave out the opening cysteine and the closing phenylalanine or tryptophan. Expanded clones are given a class, and other clones once, few, many or no size at all.

>.|TRBV6-2/TRBV6-3
ASSNGQGYEQF
>many|TRBV5-1
ASSLVGSENNYGYT
>.|TRBV6-5
ASSYSLGRAYGYT
>.|TRBV30
AGSGGDWYEQY
>many|TRBV20-1
SASPSSEKLF
>.|TRBV7-2
ASSLVAGAPGATQY
>.|TRBV20-1
SAIGTGNTYEQY
>.|TRBV6-5
ASSYGQYIRVPYEQY
>many|TRBV5-1
ASSLAHRGNTEAF
>many|TRBV12-3/TRBV12-4
ASSPKEKNTEAF
>few|TRBV5-1
ASSLEVATTGELF
>many|TRBV20-1
SAGQGAYQPQH
>few|TRBV20-1
SAPYTNFNEQF
>.|TRBV9
ASSVDPGQRETQY
>few|TRBV20-1
SALGPGVQPQH
>few|TRBV2
ASSEGTGATNEKLF
>few|TRBV6-1
ASRGLRSSYNEQF
>many|TRBV5-1
ASSLGDREEDEQF
>few|TRBV5-1
ASSLGGVQGRTEAF
>many|TRBV12-3/TRBV12-4
ASSSRSGGNTGELF
>many|TRBV27
ASRRLDLTVGYT
>.|TRBV9
ASSVAGSTNEKLF
>.|TRBV18
ASSGQAGGHYEQY
>.|TRBV7-2
ASSQPGEDQPQH
>.|TRBV12-5
ASGLEGFGVGTGELF
>.|TRBV9
ASSPRPGGDEQF
>.|TRBV11-2
ASSLVSRAGNEQF
>many|TRBV7-9
ASSLWDREEQY
>few|TRBV15
ATSSFGQQETQY
>many|TRBV3-1
ASSQYGGSNTEAF
>many|TRBV7-7
ASSLTGTGRSNYEQY
>.|TRBV14
ASSQPGQGFGYT
>few|TRBV6-1
ASSERLAGLGEQF
>many|TRBV7-6
ASSLERGNEQF
>many|TRBV7-6
ASSPAGGPDTEAF
>many|TRBV3-1
ASSQDGDRYEQY
>few|TRBV29-1
SVEVEGETTGPYEQY
>many|TRBV3-1
ASSQGNGNSPLH
>few|TRBV2
ASNPRETQY
>.|TRBV6-2/TRBV6-3
ASSYTIQGGELF
>many|TRBV7-2
ASSRDREGKLF
>many|TRBV2
ANRWGDWENTEAF
>.|TRBV7-8
ASSFYICSAGGTSVGSYNEQF
>many|TRBV7-8
ASSSLAGAPKNIQY
>few|TRBV20-1
SARSGTSGVYEQF
>.|TRBV5-1
ASSLYASGGIGAETQY
>.|TRBV7-9
ASSLATEFSPLH
>.|TRBV20-1
SASTPGQDNEKLF
>few|TRBV2
ASRTEFMNTEAF
>few|TRBV5-1
ASSLDAGAGYEQY
>few|TRBV19
ASSIDLGDSNYGYT
>.|TRBV7-9
ASILGGGTDTQY
>few|TRBV24-1
ATSSDVTYGYT
>.|TRBV19
ASSSRQGAITDTQY
>few|TRBV6-6
ASSYDGGNNQPQH
>.|TRBV7-2
ASSLFDAYNEQF
>few|TRBV20-1
SEEWGPQH
>.|TRBV19
ASRTVPGQKNTEAF
>.|TRBV29-1
SVADSYEQY
>many|TRBV12-5
ASGLVLPSRSAGLAGNTGELF